The clone carrying this T cell receptor beta chain has a handful of counts. Its antigen is undetermined. The CDR3 has 15 residues. V was shortened by 6 bases and J by 0 bases, with 12 bases between the two germline ends. The source of the sample is a study of T-cell memory formation after mild COVID-19. On the study more broadly: Largely donor-specific TCR clusters were found. Study-level findings and limits: Clones contracting across day 15 to 85 had a balanced CD4/CD8 profile; later expanding clones leaned CD4+. The main location of contracting CD4+ clones was CM and EM, and that of contracting CD8+ clones was EMRA.

MiXCR, run by TCRdb on the 5' RACE reads, gives a single entry per CDR3 protein. The sample consists of about 130,000 distinct CDR3 sequences, less than 6.5% of them appearing once. The source material was PBMCs or a T cell subset sorted from them (not recorded which). The TCR comes from an adult woman who had mild COVID-19 (a few samples of this study predate the infection). Cell type and time point are not known. V is TRBV12-3 or TRBV12-4 and J is TRBJ1-3; D unresolved. As DNA, the CDR3 is TGTGCCAGCAGAGAGACGGCTAGCTCTGGAAACACCATATATTTT. It yields the protein CASRETASSGNTIYF.